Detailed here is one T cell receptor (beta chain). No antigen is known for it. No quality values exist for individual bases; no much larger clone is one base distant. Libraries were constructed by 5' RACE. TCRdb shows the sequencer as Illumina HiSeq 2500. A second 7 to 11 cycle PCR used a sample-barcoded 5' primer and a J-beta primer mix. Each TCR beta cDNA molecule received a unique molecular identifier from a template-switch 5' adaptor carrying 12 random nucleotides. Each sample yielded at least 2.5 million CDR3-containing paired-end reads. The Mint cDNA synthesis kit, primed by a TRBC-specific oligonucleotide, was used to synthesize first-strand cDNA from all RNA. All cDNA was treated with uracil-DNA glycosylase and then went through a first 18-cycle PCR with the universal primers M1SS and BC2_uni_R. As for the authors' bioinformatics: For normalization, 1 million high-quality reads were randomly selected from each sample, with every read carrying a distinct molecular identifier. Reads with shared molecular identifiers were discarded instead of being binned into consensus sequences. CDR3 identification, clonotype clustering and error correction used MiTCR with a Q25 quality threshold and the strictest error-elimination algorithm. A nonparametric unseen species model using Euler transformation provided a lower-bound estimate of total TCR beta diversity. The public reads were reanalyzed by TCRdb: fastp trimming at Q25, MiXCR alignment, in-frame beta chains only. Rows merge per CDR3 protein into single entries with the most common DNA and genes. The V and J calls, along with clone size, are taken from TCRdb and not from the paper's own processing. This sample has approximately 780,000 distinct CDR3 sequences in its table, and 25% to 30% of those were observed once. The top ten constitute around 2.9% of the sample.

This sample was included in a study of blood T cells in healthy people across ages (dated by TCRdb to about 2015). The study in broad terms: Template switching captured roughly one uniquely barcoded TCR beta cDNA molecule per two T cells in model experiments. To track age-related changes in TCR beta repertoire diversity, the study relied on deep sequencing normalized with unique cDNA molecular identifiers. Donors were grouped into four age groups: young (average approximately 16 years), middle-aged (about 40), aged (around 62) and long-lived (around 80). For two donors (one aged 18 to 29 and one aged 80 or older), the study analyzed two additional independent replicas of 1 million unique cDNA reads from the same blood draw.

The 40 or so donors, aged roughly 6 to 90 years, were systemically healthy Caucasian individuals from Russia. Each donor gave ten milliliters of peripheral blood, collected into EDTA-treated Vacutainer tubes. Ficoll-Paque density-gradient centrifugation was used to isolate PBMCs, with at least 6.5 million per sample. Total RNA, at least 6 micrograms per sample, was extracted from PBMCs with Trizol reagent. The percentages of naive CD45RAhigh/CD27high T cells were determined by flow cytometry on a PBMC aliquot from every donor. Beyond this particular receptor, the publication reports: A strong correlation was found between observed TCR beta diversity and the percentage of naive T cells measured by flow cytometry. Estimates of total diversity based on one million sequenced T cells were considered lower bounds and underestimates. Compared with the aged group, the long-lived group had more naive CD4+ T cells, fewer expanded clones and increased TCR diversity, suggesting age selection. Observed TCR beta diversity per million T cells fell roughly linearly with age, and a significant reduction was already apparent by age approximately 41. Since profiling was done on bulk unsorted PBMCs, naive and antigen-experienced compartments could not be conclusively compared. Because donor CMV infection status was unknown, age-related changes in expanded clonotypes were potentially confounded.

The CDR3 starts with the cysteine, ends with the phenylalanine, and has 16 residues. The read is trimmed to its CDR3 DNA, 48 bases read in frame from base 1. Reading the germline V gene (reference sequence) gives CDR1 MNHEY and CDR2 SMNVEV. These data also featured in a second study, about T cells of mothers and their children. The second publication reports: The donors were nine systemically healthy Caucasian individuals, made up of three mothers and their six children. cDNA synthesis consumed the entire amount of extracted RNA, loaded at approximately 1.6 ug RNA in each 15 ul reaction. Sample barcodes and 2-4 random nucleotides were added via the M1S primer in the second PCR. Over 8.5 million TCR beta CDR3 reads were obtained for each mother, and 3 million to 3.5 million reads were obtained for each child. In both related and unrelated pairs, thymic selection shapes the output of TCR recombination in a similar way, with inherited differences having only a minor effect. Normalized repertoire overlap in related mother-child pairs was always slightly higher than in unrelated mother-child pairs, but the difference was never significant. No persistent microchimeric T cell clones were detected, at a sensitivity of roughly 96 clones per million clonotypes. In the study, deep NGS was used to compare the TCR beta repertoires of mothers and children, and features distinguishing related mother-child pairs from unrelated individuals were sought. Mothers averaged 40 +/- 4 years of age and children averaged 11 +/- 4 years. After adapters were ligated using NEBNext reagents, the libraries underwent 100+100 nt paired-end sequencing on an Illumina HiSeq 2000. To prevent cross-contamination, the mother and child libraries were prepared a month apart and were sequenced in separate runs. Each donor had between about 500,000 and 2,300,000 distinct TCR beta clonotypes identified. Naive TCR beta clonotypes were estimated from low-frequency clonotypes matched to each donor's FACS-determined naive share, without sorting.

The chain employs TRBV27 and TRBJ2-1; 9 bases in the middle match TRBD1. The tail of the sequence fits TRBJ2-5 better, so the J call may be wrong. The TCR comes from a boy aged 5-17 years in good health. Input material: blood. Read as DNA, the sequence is TGTGCCAGCAGTTTATACAGGACAGGGGAACGAGAGACCCAGTACTTC. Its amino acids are CASSLYRTGERETQYF.